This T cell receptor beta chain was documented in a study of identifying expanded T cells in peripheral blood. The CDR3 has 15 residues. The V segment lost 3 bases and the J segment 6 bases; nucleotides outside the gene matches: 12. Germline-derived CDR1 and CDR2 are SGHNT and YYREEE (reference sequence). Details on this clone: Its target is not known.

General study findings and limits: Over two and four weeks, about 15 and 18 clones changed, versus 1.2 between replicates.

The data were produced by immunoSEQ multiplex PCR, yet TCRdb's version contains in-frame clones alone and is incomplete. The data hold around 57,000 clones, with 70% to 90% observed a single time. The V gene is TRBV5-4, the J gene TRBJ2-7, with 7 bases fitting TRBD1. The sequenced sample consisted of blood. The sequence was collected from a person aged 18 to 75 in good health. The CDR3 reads CASSSLAGGLGEQYF. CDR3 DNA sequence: TGTGCCAGCAGCTCACTCGCAGGGGGTCTGGGCGAGCAGTACTTC.